These 22 T cell receptor beta chains came from one sample sequenced in a study of blood T cell repertoires in COVID-19 (dated by TCRdb to the early 2020s). The library relied on the immunoSEQ multiplex PCR assay. TCRdb obtained this table from immuneACCESS and retained in-frame rearrangements with V and J assigned. These tables miss some clones; where compared with another copy, unresolved V genes account for less than half of the shortfall, and the remainder is unexplained. The sample yields tens of thousands of clones; around 93% were counted once. The ten most abundant clones make up approximately 12% of the sample. Sequenced input: peripheral blood. The source is a human donor in a cohort sampled during active COVID-19.

The chain combines TRBV6-5 with TRBJ2-1, with 8 bases identical to TRBD1. With V trimmed by 5 bases and J by 9 bases, 6 bases remained unmatched. The germline V gene encodes CDR1 MNHEY and CDR2 SVGAGI. This CDR3 contains 13 residues. CDR3 loop: CASSQGALGEQFF. The CDR3 bases are TGTGCCAGCAGTCAGGGGGCCTTGGGTGAGCAGTTCTTC.

This chain links TRBV5-1 with TRBJ2-2; D gene uncertain. This CDR3 spans 14 amino acids. Germline CDR1 and CDR2: SGHRS and YFSETQ. Trimming removed 0 bases from V and 4 bases from J, with 7 bases in between. The CDR3 DNA reads as TGCGCCAGCAGCTTGGGGTCCAGCACCGGGGAGCTGTTTTTT. Its protein is CASSLGSSTGELFF.

This chain joins TRBV7-2 and TRBJ1-2; 12 bases agree with TRBD1. This CDR3 region has 18 residues. Per germline, CDR1 SGHTA and CDR2 FQGNSA. Germline trimming cut 3 bases from V and 4 bases from J; bases unmatched to any gene: 12. CDR3 sequence reads: CASSFRAGQGAPGYGYTF. The DNA of the CDR3 is TGTGCCAGCAGCTTCCGTGCGGGACAGGGGGCGCCGGGCTATGGCTACACCTTC.

The J gene is TRBJ2-4, the V gene TRBV7-2; D is possibly TRBD2 (6 bases). V gave up 0 bases and J gave up 9 bases, with 15 bases separating them. The length of the CDR3 is 15 residues. Germline V gives CDR1 SGHTA, CDR2 FQGNSA. The CDR3 DNA is TGTGCCAGCAGCTTAGCGCTAACCGGGGGAGGCATTCAGTACTTC. Amino acids: CASSLALTGGGIQYF.

The V gene is TRBV27, the J gene TRBJ2-1, with a possible D match to TRBD1 (7 bases). Germline values: CDR1 MNHEY, CDR2 SMNVEV (reference sequence). The CDR3 length is 15 residues. The V end lost 5 bases, the J end lost 3 bases, and 14 bases lay between the germline ends. CDR3 DNA: TGTGCCAGCAGTGGCTCGGGGGACAGCTACAATGAGCAGTTCTTC. Translation: CASSGSGDSYNEQFF.

The gene calls are TRBV20-1 and TRBJ2-3, with 9 bases fitting TRBD2. The J segment lost 2 bases and the V segment lost 3 bases, leaving 9 bases of the junction unmatched. Germline V lookup: CDR1 DFQATT, CDR2 SNEGSKA (reference sequence). The CDR3 contains 16 residues. The CDR3, as DNA: TGCAGTGCTAGTGGTGGGCTAGCGGGAACCACAGATACGCAGTATTTT. As protein: CSASGGLAGTTDTQYF.

The chain recombines TRBV15 with TRBJ2-3; D is unclear. Germline-derived CDR1 and CDR2 are LNHNV and YYDKDF (reference sequence). Trimming took off 0 bases at V and 6 bases at J, with 7 bases between the two ends. This CDR3 region has 13 residues. Written as DNA, the CDR3 is TGTGCCACCAGCAGAGATCGGTCTGATACGCAGTATTTT. It encodes CATSRDRSDTQYF.

The chain uses TRBV5-1 and TRBJ2-7, with 8 nucleotides matching TRBD1. Looked up from germline, CDR1 is SGHRS and CDR2 is YFSETQ. Germline trimming cut 4 bases from V and 2 bases from J; bases unmatched to any gene: 5. The CDR3 has 14 residues. The CDR3 DNA is TGCGCCAGCAGCCCGACAGGGGTACCCTACGAGCAGTACTTC. Protein product: CASSPTGVPYEQYF.

This clone was detected only once. This chain uses TRBV5-4 with TRBJ2-2; tentative D call: TRBD1 (6 bases). V dropped 3 bases and J dropped 6 bases, with 12 bases sitting between them. The CDR3 runs 14 residues. CDR1 and CDR2 from the germline V gene are SGHNT and YYREEE (reference sequence). DNA for the CDR3: TGTGCCAGCAGCTCAGGGGCGACAGCCGGGGAGCTGTTTTTT. It translates to CASSSGATAGELFF.

The chain links TRBV7-9 to TRBJ1-2; a weak D match, TRBD1 (5 bases). Germline loops: CDR1 SEHNR, CDR2 FQNEAQ (reference sequence). The CDR3 runs to 12 residues. Between the trimmed V and J ends, which lost 6 bases and 6 bases, there was a span of 11 bases. The CDR3 here is CASRLEGNGYTF. In DNA form, the CDR3 reads TGTGCCAGCAGGCTGGAGGGGAATGGCTACACCTTC.

The CDR3 DNA is TGTGCCAGCAGCCCGCGAGGGGGAACCGGGGAGCTGTTTTTT. Translation gives CASSPRGGTGELFF. This rearrangement joins TRBV9 to TRBJ2-2; perhaps TRBD1 as D (6 bases). CDR1 SGDLS and CDR2 YYNGEE come from the germline V gene. The ends were cut back, 4 bases at V and 5 bases at J, with 12 bases in the middle. The CDR3 totals 14 residues.

The chain recombines TRBV6-5 with TRBJ1-2; weak D call: TRBD1 (5 bases). Trimming took off 8 bases at V and 6 bases at J, with 19 bases between the two ends. Germline lookup yields CDR1 MNHEY and CDR2 SVGAGI. This CDR3 has 14 amino acids. The CDR3 DNA follows: TGTGCCAGCCATCCAGGGAAGGCGTGGAATGGCTACACCTTC. This sequence encodes CASHPGKAWNGYTF.

As regards this clone: Mismatch with germline at one junction end may stem from a read error. This chain connects TRBV19 to TRBJ1-6; D might be TRBD1 (6 bases). The CDR3 runs to 14 residues. CDR1 and CDR2 from the germline V gene are LNHDA and SQIVND (reference sequence). CDR3 bases: TGTGCCAGTAATATAGAAGGGGGTCGCTCACCCCTCCACTTT. It specifies CASNIEGGRSPLHF. The complete variable domain, with remaining parts taken from reference TRBV19 and TRBJ1-6, reads DGGITQSPKYLFRKEGQNVTLSCEQNLNHDAMYWYRQDPGQGLRLIYYSQIVNDFQKGDIAEGYSVSREKKESFPLTVTSAQKNPTAFYLCASNIEGGRSPLHFGNGTRLTVT.

V usage is TRBV3-1 (or the pseudogene TRBV3-2) and J usage is TRBJ1-2, with D maybe TRBD1 (5 bases). The CDR3 runs to 13 residues. The germline CDR1 and CDR2 sequences are LGHDT and YNNKEL (reference sequence). V lost 1 base and J 8 bases, leaving 11 bases between the germline ends. CDR3 residues: CASSQGTLGGYTF. The CDR3 coding sequence is TGTGCCAGCAGCCAAGGGACACTTGGGGGCTACACCTTC.

The sample holds one count of this clone. The chain links TRBV7-2 to TRBJ2-3, with TRBD2 matching 10 bases. Trimming at V came to 3 bases and at J to 4 bases, leaving 4 bases not matched to a gene. This CDR3 contains 15 residues. The germline V gene has CDR1 SGHTA and CDR2 FQGNSA. In nucleotides, the CDR3 is TGTGCCAGCAGCTTCCAGCGGGGGGGCTCAGATACGCAGTATTTT. It codes for CASSFQRGGSDTQYF.

This clone appeared once. This chain uses TRBV4-1 with TRBJ2-3; possibly TRBD2 for D (6 bases). CDR1 and CDR2 (germline): MGHRA, YSYEKL. Trimming stripped 0 bases from V and 2 bases from J, with 12 bases between. The CDR3 is 16 amino acids. CDR3 residues: CASSQEVAVLTDTQYF. In DNA form, the CDR3 reads TGCGCCAGCAGCCAAGAAGTAGCGGTTCTCACAGATACGCAGTATTTT.

CDR3 nucleotides: TGTGCCAGTGCAGGGGGAAGAGAGACCCAGTACTTC. Its protein product is CASAGGRETQYF. This chain connects TRBV19 to TRBJ2-5, with TRBD1 matching 7 bases. J lost 4 bases, V lost 8 bases, and 4 bases had no gene match. CDR1 LNHDA and CDR2 SQIVND come from the germline V gene (reference sequence). This CDR3 has 12 residues.

The J gene is TRBJ1-1, the V gene TRBV4-3; weak D call: TRBD1 (6 bases). V lost 3 bases and J lost 10, with 21 bases in between. Germline CDR1 and CDR2: LGHNA and YSLEER. The CDR3 has 15 residues. In nucleotides, the CDR3 is TGCGCCAGCAGCCAGCTCGGGACACCCCGACAGAGAGCTTTCTTT. Protein: CASSQLGTPRQRAFF.

This clone appeared a single time. This chain links TRBV7-9 with TRBJ2-5; D possibly corresponds to TRBD1 (6 bases). Germline-derived CDR1 and CDR2 are SEHNR and FQNEAQ (reference sequence). Trimming left V 0 bases short and J 2 bases short, with 7 bases between. The CDR3 covers 14 residues. The CDR3 here is CASSLAGQQETQYF. The CDR3 nucleotides read TGTGCCAGCAGCTTAGCGGGACAACAAGAGACCCAGTACTTC.

The chain carries TRBV19 and TRBJ2-5, with 8 bases fitting TRBD1. J was trimmed by 0 bases and V by 5 bases; bases with no gene match: 5. The CDR3 loop spans 15 amino acids. Germline CDR1 LNHDA, CDR2 SQIVND (reference sequence). The CDR3, as DNA: TGTGCCAGTAGTGCAGGGGACAGGAACCAAGAGACCCAGTACTTC. Its protein product is CASSAGDRNQETQYF.

The chain combines TRBV3-1 (or the pseudogene TRBV3-2) with TRBJ1-1, with TRBD1 as a possible D gene (5 bases). V dropped 4 bases and J dropped 3 bases, with 18 bases sitting between them. CDR1 and CDR2 (germline): LGHDT, YNNKEL (reference sequence). The CDR3 has 16 amino acids. CDR3 DNA: TGTGCCAGCAGCCGGCGGGGGGGACTAAGGGACACTGAAGCTTTCTTT. Its translation is CASSRRGGLRDTEAFF.

This clone was seen once. The CDR3 coding sequence is TGCAGCGGTGGAAGGGGTCCGGGGGCAGATACGCAGTATTTT. This encodes CSGGRGPGADTQYF. The chain couples TRBV29-1 to TRBJ2-3; TRBD2 is a possible D gene (6 bases). The CDR3 contains 14 residues. Trimming took off 7 bases at V and 4 bases at J, with 18 bases between the two ends. Germline CDR1 and CDR2: SQVTM and ANQGSEA.